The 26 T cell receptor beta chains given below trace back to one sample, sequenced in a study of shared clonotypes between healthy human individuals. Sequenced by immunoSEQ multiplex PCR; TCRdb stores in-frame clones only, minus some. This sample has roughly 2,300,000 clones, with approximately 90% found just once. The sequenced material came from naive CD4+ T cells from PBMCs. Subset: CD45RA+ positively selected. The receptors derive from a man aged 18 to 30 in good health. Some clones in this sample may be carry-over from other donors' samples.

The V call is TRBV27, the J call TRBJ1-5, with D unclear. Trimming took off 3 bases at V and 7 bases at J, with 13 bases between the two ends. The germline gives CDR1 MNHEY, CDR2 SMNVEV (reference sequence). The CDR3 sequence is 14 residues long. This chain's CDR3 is CASSFSGSRQPQHF. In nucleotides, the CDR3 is TGTGCCAGCAGTTTCTCCGGTAGTCGGCAGCCCCAGCATTTT.

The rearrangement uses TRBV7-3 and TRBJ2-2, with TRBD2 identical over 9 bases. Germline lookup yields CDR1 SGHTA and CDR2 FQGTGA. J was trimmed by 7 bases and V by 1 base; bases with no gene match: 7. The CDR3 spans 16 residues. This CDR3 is CASSLIGGLAGGELFF. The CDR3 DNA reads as TGTGCCAGCAGCTTAATCGGGGGACTAGCAGGCGGGGAGCTGTTTTTT.

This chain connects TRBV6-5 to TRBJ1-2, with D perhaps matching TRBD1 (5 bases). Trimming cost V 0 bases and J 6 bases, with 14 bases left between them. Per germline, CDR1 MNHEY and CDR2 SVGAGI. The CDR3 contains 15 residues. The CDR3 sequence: CASSYSQGRRDGYTF. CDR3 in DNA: TGTGCCAGCAGTTACTCCCAGGGTAGACGAGATGGCTACACCTTC.

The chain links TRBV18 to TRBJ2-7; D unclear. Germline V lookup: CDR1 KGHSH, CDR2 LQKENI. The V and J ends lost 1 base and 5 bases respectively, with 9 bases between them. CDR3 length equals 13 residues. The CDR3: CASSPQGFNEQYF. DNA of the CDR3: TGTGCCAGCTCACCACAGGGTTTTAACGAGCAGTACTTC.

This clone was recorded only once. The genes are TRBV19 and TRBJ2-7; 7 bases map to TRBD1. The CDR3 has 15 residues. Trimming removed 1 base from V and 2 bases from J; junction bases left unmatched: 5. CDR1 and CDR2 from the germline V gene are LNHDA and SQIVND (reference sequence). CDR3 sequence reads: CASSIVDRAPYEQYF. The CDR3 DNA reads TGTGCCAGTAGTATAGTCGACAGGGCTCCCTACGAGCAGTACTTC.

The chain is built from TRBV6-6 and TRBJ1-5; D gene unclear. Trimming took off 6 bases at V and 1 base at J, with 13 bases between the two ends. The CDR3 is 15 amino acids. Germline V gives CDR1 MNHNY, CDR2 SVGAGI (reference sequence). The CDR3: CASSPLTESNQPQHF. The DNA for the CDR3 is TGTGCCAGCAGCCCCCTTACAGAGAGCAATCAGCCCCAGCATTTT.

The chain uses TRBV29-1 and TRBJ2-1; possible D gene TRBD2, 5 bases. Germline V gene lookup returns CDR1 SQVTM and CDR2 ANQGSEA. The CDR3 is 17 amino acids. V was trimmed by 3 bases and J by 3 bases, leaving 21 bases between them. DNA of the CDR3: TGCAGCGTTGATGACCCAGTTCAAGGCGGGCTCTACAATGAGCAGTTCTTC. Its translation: CSVDDPVQGGLYNEQFF.

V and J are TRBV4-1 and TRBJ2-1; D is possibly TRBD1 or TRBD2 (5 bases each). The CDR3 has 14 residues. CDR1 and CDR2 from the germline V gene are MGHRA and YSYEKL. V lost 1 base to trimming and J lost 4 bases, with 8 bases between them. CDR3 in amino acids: CASSQARGYNEQFF. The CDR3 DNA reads TGCGCCAGCAGCCAAGCGAGGGGTTACAATGAGCAGTTCTTC.

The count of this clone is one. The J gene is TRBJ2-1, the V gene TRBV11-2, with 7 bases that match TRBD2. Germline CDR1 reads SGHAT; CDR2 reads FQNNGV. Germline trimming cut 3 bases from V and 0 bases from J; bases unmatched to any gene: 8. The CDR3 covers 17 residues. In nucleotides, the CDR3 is TGTGCCAGCAGCTTTAATAGCGGGTCGAGCTCCTACAATGAGCAGTTCTTC. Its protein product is CASSFNSGSSSYNEQFF.

CDR3 sequence reads: CASSLAPRGGVLTGELFF. DNA for the CDR3: TGTGCCAGCAGCTTAGCCCCTCGGGGCGGGGTGCTCACCGGGGAGCTGTTTTTT. V is TRBV7-8 and J is TRBJ2-2; a weak D match, TRBD2 (6 bases). The V end was cut by 0 bases, the J end by 4 bases, with 18 bases between. Germline V gene sequence: CDR1 SGHVS, CDR2 FQNEAQ. This CDR3 has 18 amino acids.

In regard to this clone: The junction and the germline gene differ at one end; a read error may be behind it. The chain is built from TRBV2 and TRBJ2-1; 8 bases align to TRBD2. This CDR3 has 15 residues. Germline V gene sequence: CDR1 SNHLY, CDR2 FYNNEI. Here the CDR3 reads CASSQAGVSYNEQFF. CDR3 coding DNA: TGTGCCAGCAGTCAAGCGGGAGTATCCTACAATGAGCAGTTCTTC.

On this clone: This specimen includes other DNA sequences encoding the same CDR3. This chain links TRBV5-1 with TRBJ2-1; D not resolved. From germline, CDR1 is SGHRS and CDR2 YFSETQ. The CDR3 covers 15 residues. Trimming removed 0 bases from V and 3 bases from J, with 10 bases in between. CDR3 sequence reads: CASSLGPGNYNEQFF. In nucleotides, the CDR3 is TGCGCCAGCAGCTTGGGCCCCGGAAACTACAATGAGCAGTTCTTC.

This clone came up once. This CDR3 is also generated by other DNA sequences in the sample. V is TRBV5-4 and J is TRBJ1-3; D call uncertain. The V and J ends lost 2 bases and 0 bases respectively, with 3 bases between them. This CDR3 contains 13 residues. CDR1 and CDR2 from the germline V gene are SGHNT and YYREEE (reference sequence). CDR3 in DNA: TGTGCCAGCAGCTTAAACTCTGGAAACACCATATATTTT. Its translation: CASSLNSGNTIYF.

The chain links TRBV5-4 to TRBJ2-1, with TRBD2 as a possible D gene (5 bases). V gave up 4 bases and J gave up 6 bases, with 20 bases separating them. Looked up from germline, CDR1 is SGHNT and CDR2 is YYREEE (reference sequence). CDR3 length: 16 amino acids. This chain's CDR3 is CASSNAWELGGNEQFF. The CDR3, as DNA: TGTGCCAGCAGCAACGCCTGGGAGCTGGGCGGCAATGAGCAGTTCTTC.

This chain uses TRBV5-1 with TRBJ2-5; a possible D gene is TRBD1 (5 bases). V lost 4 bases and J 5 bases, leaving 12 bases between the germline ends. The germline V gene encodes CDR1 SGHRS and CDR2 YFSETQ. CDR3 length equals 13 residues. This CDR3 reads CASSPQGVETQYF. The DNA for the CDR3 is TGCGCCAGCAGCCCCCAAGGGGTGGAGACCCAGTACTTC.

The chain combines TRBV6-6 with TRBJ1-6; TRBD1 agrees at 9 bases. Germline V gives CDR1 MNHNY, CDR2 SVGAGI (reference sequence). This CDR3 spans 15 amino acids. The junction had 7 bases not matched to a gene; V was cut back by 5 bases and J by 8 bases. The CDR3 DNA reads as TGTGCCAGCAGTATTGCCGACAGGGGGGATTCACCCCTCCACTTT. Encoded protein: CASSIADRGDSPLHF.

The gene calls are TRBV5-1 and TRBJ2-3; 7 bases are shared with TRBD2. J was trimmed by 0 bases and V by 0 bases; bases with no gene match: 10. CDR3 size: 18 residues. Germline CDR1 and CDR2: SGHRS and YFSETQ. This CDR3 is CASSLGSGLDPSTDTQYF. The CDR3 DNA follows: TGCGCCAGCAGCTTGGGGTCCGGACTAGATCCCAGCACAGATACGCAGTATTTT.

The CDR3 here is CASSPPLGAGTGELFF. CDR3 in DNA: TGTGCCAGCTCACCACCTTTAGGGGCTGGTACCGGGGAGCTGTTTTTT. The rearrangement links TRBV18 to TRBJ2-2, with D perhaps matching TRBD1 (5 bases). In germline, CDR1 is KGHSH, CDR2 LQKENI. There are 16 residues in the CDR3. Deletions cut 0 bases from V and 5 bases from J, with 13 bases between. Filled out from reference TRBV18 and TRBJ2-2, the complete variable domain reads NAGVMQNPRHLVRRRGQEARLRCSPMKGHSHVYWYRQLPEEGLKFMVYLQKENIIDESGMPKERFSAEFPKEGPSILRIQQVVRGDSAAYFCASSPPLGAGTGELFFGEGSRLTVL.

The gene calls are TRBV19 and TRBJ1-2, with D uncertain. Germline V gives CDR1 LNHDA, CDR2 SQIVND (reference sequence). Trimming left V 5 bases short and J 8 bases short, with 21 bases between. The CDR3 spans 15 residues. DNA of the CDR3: TGTGCCAGTAGTGGAGGTAGGCCAGCGACGGTAGGCTACACCTTC. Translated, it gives CASSGGRPATVGYTF. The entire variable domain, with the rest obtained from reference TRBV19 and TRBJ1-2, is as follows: DGGITQSPKYLFRKEGQNVTLSCEQNLNHDAMYWYRQDPGQGLRLIYYSQIVNDFQKGDIAEGYSVSREKKESFPLTVTSAQKNPTAFYLCASSGGRPATVGYTFGSGTRLTVV.

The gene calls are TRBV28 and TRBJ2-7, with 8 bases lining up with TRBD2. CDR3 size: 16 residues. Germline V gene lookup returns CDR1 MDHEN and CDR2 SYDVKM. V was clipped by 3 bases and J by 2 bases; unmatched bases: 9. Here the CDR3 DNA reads TGTGCCAGCAGTTTTCCTTCGGGACTAGGAACCTACGAGCAGTACTTC. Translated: CASSFPSGLGTYEQYF.

The CDR3 region is CASSLLVAGGTEAFF. In DNA form, the CDR3 reads TGTGCCAGCAGTTTATTGGTGGCAGGGGGCACTGAAGCTTTCTTT. The J gene is TRBJ1-1, the V gene TRBV27; 7 bases map to TRBD1. The CDR3 is 15 amino acids. The junction had 6 bases not matched to a gene; V was cut back by 1 base and J by 4 bases. Germline loops: CDR1 MNHEY, CDR2 SMNVEV (reference sequence).

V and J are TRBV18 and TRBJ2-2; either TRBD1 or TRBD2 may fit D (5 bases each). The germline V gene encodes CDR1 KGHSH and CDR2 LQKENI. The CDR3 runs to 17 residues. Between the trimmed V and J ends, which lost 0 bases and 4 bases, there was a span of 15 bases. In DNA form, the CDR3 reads TGTGCCAGCTCACCACCTTCGGGACCCGCGAGCACCGGGGAGCTGTTTTTT. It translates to CASSPPSGPASTGELFF. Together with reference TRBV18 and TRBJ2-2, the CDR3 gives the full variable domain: NAGVMQNPRHLVRRRGQEARLRCSPMKGHSHVYWYRQLPEEGLKFMVYLQKENIIDESGMPKERFSAEFPKEGPSILRIQQVVRGDSAAYFCASSPPSGPASTGELFFGEGSRLTVL.

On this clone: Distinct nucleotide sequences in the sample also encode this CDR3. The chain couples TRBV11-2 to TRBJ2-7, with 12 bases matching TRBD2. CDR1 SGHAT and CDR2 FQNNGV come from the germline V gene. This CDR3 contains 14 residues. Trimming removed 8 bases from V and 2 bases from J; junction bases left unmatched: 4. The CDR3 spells CASGRLAGAYEQYF. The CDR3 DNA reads TGTGCCAGCGGTAGACTAGCGGGGGCCTACGAGCAGTACTTC.

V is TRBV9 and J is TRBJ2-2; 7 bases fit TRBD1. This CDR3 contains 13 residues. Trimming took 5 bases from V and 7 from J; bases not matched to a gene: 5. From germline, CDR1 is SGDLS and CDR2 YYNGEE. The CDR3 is CASRGQLDGELFF. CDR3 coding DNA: TGTGCCAGCAGGGGACAGTTAGACGGGGAGCTGTTTTTT.

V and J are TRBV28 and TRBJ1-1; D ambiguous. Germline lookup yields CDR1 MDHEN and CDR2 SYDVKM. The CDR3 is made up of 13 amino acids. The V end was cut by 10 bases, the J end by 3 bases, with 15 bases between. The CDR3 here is CANSGGKDTEAFF. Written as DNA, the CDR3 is TGTGCCAACAGCGGCGGAAAAGACACTGAAGCTTTCTTT. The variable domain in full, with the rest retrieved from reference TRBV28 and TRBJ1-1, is DVKVTQSSRYLVKRTGEKVFLECVQDMDHENMFWYRQDPGLGLRLIYFSYDVKMKEKGDIPEGYSVSREKKERFSLILESASTNQTSMYLCANSGGKDTEAFFGQGTRLTVV.

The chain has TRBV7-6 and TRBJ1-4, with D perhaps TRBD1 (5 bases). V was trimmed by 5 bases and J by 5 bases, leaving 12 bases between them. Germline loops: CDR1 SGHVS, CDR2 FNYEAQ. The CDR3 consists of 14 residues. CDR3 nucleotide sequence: TGTGCCAGCAGCCCCCGGGACCTGAATGAAAAACTGTTTTTT. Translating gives CASSPRDLNEKLFF.